These T cell receptor beta chains were read from a single sample in a study of cytomegalovirus exposure and HLA in healthy donors. Repertoires were generated with immunoSEQ multiplex PCR, while TCRdb's copy carries only in-frame clones and drops some. The sample consists of some 78,000 clones, 70% to 80% of them appearing once. Specimen: PBMCs. These receptors came from a woman aged 45-60 years in good health and CMV-seropositive. CDR3s include the opening cysteine and the closing phenylalanine or tryptophan.

TRBJ2-3	TRBV7-9	CASSLYAKTPGQGTDTQYF
TRBJ2-3	TRBV2	CASSEGTRPYLDTQYF
TRBJ2-1	TRBV6-1	CAAGTSHQGEQFF
TRBJ1-2	TRBV6-6	CASSTPGTSGYTF
TRBJ1-5	TRBV28	CASSLTDPNQPQHF
TRBJ2-2	TRBV9	CASSGETGLTGELFF
TRBJ2-7	TRBV29-1	CSVGQGRAYEQYF
TRBJ2-1	TRBV20-1	CSAPRRDEQFF
TRBJ1-5	TRBV21-1	CASSKRGTGGFNQPQHF
TRBJ1-2	TRBV11-2	CASSLTGQGAFGYTF
TRBJ2-2	TRBV2	CASRREKGGELFF
TRBJ1-2	TRBV12-5	CASALDSYGYTF
TRBJ2-5	TRBV5-1	CASSLGLAGELGTQYF
TRBJ2-1	TRBV6-1	CASGQREVNEQFF
TRBJ2-1	TRBV29-1	CSGHGGYNEQFF
TRBJ2-3	TRBV4-1	CASSPGTSGGAISTDTQYF
TRBJ1-6	TRBV4-2	CASSTTGTGNSPLHF
TRBJ1-4	TRBV5-6	CASSSYRAPNEKLFF
TRBJ2-1	TRBV7-9	CSSGQGTGVGLAIYNEQFF
TRBJ1-2	TRBV5-1	CASSFGANYGYTF
TRBJ2-7	TRBV5-1	CASSPDTDYEQYF
TRBJ1-1	TRBV10-2	CASIRTGSKSEAFF
TRBJ2-4	TRBV30	CAWSVTGENIQYF